These T cell receptor beta chains were read from a single sample in a study of blood T cell repertoires in COVID-19. The table came from immunoSEQ multiplex PCR; TCRdb's copy has only in-frame clones and leaves some out. Among 45,000 or so clones listed, 80% to 90% were seen once. Input material: peripheral blood. The receptors were sampled from a man between 70 and 80 years old with active COVID-19. The CDR3 runs from the conserved cysteine through the conserved F or W. The order of the fields is J gene, V gene, D gene, clone size, CDR3 protein, CDR3 DNA. The D gene is left open where the match is weak. Rows give clone size only sometimes, using once, few, many, or a class for an expanded clone.

TRBJ2-1 TRBV11-1 TRBD1 NA CASSLVRGRGLDEQFF TGTGCCAGCAGCTTAGTCCGGGGCAGGGGGCTCGATGAGCAGTTCTTC
TRBJ2-1 TRBV9 TRBD1 NA CASSRGQGYNEQFF TGTGCCAGCAGCCGGGGACAGGGCTACAATGAGCAGTTCTTC
TRBJ1-5 TRBV6-6 TRBD1 NA CASSPTFQRQGNNQPQHF TGTGCCAGCAGTCCCACCTTCCAGCGACAGGGGAACAATCAGCCCCAGCATTTT
TRBJ2-7 TRBV5-5 TRBD1 NA CASSLSGTGDSYEQYF TGTGCCAGCAGCTTATCGGGGACAGGGGACTCCTACGAGCAGTACTTC
TRBJ2-3 TRBV3-1/TRBV3-2 TRBD2 NA CASSQPSGGAADTQYF TGTGCCAGCAGCCAACCGAGCGGGGGGGCGGCAGATACGCAGTATTTT
TRBJ2-1 TRBV6-1 TRBD1 NA CASSDTGVSEQFF TGTGCCAGCAGTGATACAGGGGTTTCTGAGCAGTTCTTC
TRBJ2-1 TRBV29-1 NA NA CSVGSASDYNEQFF TGCAGCGTTGGGTCGGCTAGCGATTACAATGAGCAGTTCTTC
TRBJ2-7 TRBV7-9 NA NA CASSLERTAYEQYF TGTGCCAGCAGCTTAGAAAGGACAGCTTACGAGCAGTACTTC
TRBJ1-5 TRBV6-5 NA NA CASSYSAGGYGPQHF TGTGCCAGCAGTTACTCGGCAGGAGGATATGGGCCCCAGCATTTT
TRBJ2-7 TRBV5-1 NA NA CASSSAGTYEQYF TGCGCCAGCAGCAGCGCCGGGACCTACGAGCAGTACTTC
TRBJ2-7 TRBV3-1/TRBV3-2 TRBD1 many CASSQDRTGSDEQYF TGTGCCAGCAGCCAAGATCGGACAGGGAGCGACGAGCAGTACTTC
TRBJ2-7 TRBV2 NA NA CASGTAGEQYF TGTGCCAGCGGAACGGCAGGCGAGCAGTACTTC
TRBJ1-5 TRBV9 TRBD1 NA CASSAGTGGNNQPQHF TGTGCCAGCAGCGCAGGGACAGGGGGCAACAATCAGCCCCAGCATTTT
TRBJ2-1 TRBV12-3/TRBV12-4 NA NA CASSSRDYNEQFF TGTGCCAGCAGTTCCCGGGACTACAATGAGCAGTTCTTC
TRBJ1-6 TRBV19 NA NA CASSIDKSSYNSPLHF TGTGCCAGTAGTATTGACAAGAGCTCCTATAATTCACCCCTCCACTTT
TRBJ2-3 TRBV6-6 TRBD1 NA CASSHMWDRARTDTQYF TGTGCCAGCAGTCACATGTGGGACAGGGCTCGCACAGATACGCAGTATTTT
TRBJ1-1 TRBV5-1 NA once CASSWSTGENTEAFF TGCGCCAGCAGCTGGTCGACAGGCGAGAACACTGAAGCTTTCTTT
TRBJ2-1 TRBV24-1 NA NA CATSDTYQGLEQFF TGTGCCACCAGTGATACTTACCAGGGTCTTGAGCAGTTCTTC
TRBJ2-3 TRBV11-1 TRBD1 NA CASSSTGGTDTQYF TGTGCCAGCAGCTCAACAGGGGGAACAGATACGCAGTATTTT
TRBJ2-3 TRBV5-1 TRBD2 once CASSFGTSVDTQYF TGCGCCAGCAGCTTCGGGACTAGCGTCGATACGCAGTATTTT
TRBJ1-3 TRBV5-8 NA NA CASSLGTDSGNTIYF TGTGCCAGCAGCTTGGGGACAGACTCTGGAAACACCATATATTTT
TRBJ1-6 TRBV7-9 NA NA CASSFDSNNSPLHF TGTGCCAGCAGCTTTGACAGTAATAATTCACCCCTCCACTTT
TRBJ2-3 TRBV19 TRBD1 NA CASTAQGMVTDTQYF TGTGCCAGTACCGCACAGGGGATGGTCACAGATACGCAGTATTTT
TRBJ2-1 TRBV7-5 NA NA CARSPGTNGNEQFF TGTGCCAGAAGCCCAGGGACTAACGGGAATGAGCAGTTCTTC
TRBJ2-3 TRBV19 TRBD2 NA CASRKTTSGSTDTQYF TGTGCCAGTAGAAAAACGACTAGCGGTAGCACAGATACGCAGTATTTT
TRBJ1-5 TRBV6-5 NA NA CASSYSYTQGNQPQHF TGTGCCAGCAGTTACTCCTACACGCAGGGTAATCAGCCCCAGCATTTT
TRBJ1-3 TRBV6-5 TRBD1 NA CASRSGQTSGNTIYF TGTGCCAGCAGGTCGGGACAGACCTCTGGAAACACCATATATTTT
TRBJ1-6 TRBV7-2 NA NA CASSVVGSSYNSPLHF TGTGCCAGCAGCGTAGTAGGGAGCTCCTATAATTCACCCCTCCACTTT
TRBJ2-1 TRBV3-1/TRBV3-2 NA few CASSQGVGRTYNEQFF TGTGCCAGCAGCCAAGGGGTGGGGCGGACCTACAATGAGCAGTTCTTC
TRBJ2-1 TRBV11-3 TRBD1 NA CASSLERGQAPNEQFF TGTGCCAGCAGCTTAGAAAGGGGACAGGCCCCGAATGAGCAGTTCTTC
TRBJ1-4 TRBV11-2 NA NA CASSSQAGVDEKLFF TGTGCCAGCAGCTCCCAGGCAGGGGTGGATGAAAAACTGTTTTTT
TRBJ1-2 TRBV19 TRBD1 NA CASSRAGGNYGYTF TGTGCCAGTAGTCGGGCAGGGGGAAACTATGGCTACACCTTC
TRBJ1-4 TRBV4-3 NA once CASSQGGRGGLFF TGCGCCAGCAGCCAAGGGGGTAGGGGGGGACTGTTTTTT
TRBJ1-1 TRBV27 NA NA CASSFVQALNTEAFF TGTGCCAGCAGTTTCGTCCAGGCTCTGAACACTGAAGCTTTCTTT
TRBJ1-2 TRBV19 TRBD1 NA CASSLDREGDGYTF TGTGCCAGTAGTCTAGACAGGGAAGGGGATGGCTACACCTTC
TRBJ1-1 TRBV9 NA NA CASSVEGQLGARTEAFF TGTGCCAGCAGCGTAGAGGGGCAACTGGGGGCGCGCACTGAAGCTTTCTTT
TRBJ1-1 TRBV10-3 NA NA CAISHEKPNTEAFF TGTGCCATCAGCCACGAGAAACCTAACACTGAAGCTTTCTTT
TRBJ2-7 TRBV2 TRBD2 few CASRVAGMPSYEQYF TGTGCCAGCAGGGTAGCGGGGATGCCCTCCTACGAGCAGTACTTC
TRBJ2-1 TRBV4-2 NA NA CASSQDSRSPRYNEQFF TGTGCCAGCAGCCAAGATAGTAGAAGTCCCCGTTACAATGAGCAGTTCTTC
TRBJ1-1 TRBV11-2 TRBD1 NA CASTPDRENTEAFF TGTGCCAGCACCCCGGACAGGGAGAACACTGAAGCTTTCTTT
TRBJ2-3 TRBV11-2 NA once CASSFRQGGFTDTQYF TGTGCCAGCAGCTTTAGACAGGGAGGTTTTACAGATACGCAGTATTTT
TRBJ2-5 TRBV19 TRBD2 NA CASSGTSGGYQETQYF TGTGCCAGTAGTGGGACTAGCGGGGGGTACCAAGAGACCCAGTACTTC
TRBJ1-4 TRBV5-1 NA NA CASSLGQGYFDEKLFF TGCGCCAGCAGCTTGGGGCAGGGCTACTTTGATGAAAAACTGTTTTTT
TRBJ2-2 TRBV5-1 TRBD2 NA CASSISWASGNTGELFF TGCGCCAGCAGTATCTCCTGGGCTAGCGGGAACACCGGGGAGCTGTTTTTT
TRBJ1-4 TRBV11-2 NA NA CASSLSSSNEKLFF TGTGCCAGCAGCTTAAGTAGCTCTAATGAAAAACTGTTTTTT